This passage covers 19 T cell receptor beta chains from one sample sequenced in a study of identifying expanded T cells in peripheral blood. Here immunoSEQ multiplex PCR was the method, and the copy in TCRdb shows in-frame clones only, minus some. The sample contains about 110,000 clones, roughly 90% of which appear only once. The sequenced material came from blood. These TCRs come from a person aged 18-69 years in good health.

This clone was seen only a few times. This sequence joins TRBV11-2 and TRBJ2-7; maybe TRBD2 (5 bases). Trimming pared 1 base from V and 3 bases from J, leaving 16 bases between. The CDR3 has 16 amino acids. Looked up from germline, CDR1 is SGHAT and CDR2 is FQNNGV. For the CDR3, the DNA is TGTGCCAGCAGCTTAGTAATTGTACCGAGGGACTACGAGCAGTACTTC. Residues: CASSLVIVPRDYEQYF.

The V gene is TRBV10-1, the J gene TRBJ2-3; 7 nucleotides agree with TRBD1. V shed 5 bases and J 5 bases; nucleotides not matched to a gene: 7. Germline V CDR1 and CDR2: WNHNN, SYGVQD (reference sequence). This CDR3 spans 14 amino acids. The CDR3 region has the DNA TGCGCCAGCAGTCAGGGACAGTCTCTAGATACGCAGTATTTT. It codes for CASSQGQSLDTQYF.

The genes are TRBV28 and TRBJ2-2; D perhaps matches TRBD2 (5 bases). The CDR3 has 17 amino acids. Trimming removed 7 bases from V and 0 bases from J, with 18 bases in between. Germline V gene lookup returns CDR1 MDHEN and CDR2 SYDVKM. CDR3 sequence: CASTPYPEGANTGELFF. The CDR3 bases are TGTGCCAGCACGCCTTACCCCGAGGGCGCGAACACCGGGGAGCTGTTTTTT.

A single count supports this clone. This chain joins TRBV5-8 and TRBJ2-2; TRBD1 matches at 10 bases. With V trimmed by 5 bases and J by 7 bases, 5 bases remained unmatched. Germline CDR1 reads SGHTS; CDR2 reads YDEGEE. The CDR3 is made up of 14 amino acids. This CDR3 reads CASSRQGAGGELFF. In nucleotides, the CDR3 is TGTGCCAGCAGTAGACAGGGGGCCGGCGGGGAGCTGTTTTTT.

The chain has TRBV5-5 and TRBJ1-6, with TRBD1 matching over 9 bases. The CDR3 totals 15 residues. The V gene end was trimmed by 6 bases and the J gene end by 7 bases; junction bases not matched to a gene: 8. CDR1 SGHKS and CDR2 YYEKEE come from the germline V gene (reference sequence). The CDR3 spells CASTVGGTGNSPLHF. CDR3 DNA: TGTGCCAGCACCGTCGGCGGGACAGGGAATTCACCCCTCCACTTT.

The rearrangement uses TRBV11-2 and TRBJ1-5; D remains unclear. V was shortened by 8 bases and J by 8 bases, with 13 bases between the two germline ends. The CDR3 sequence is 12 residues long. CDR1 SGHAT and CDR2 FQNNGV come from the germline V gene. The CDR3 loop reads CASFPRTEPQHF. The CDR3 DNA reads TGTGCCAGCTTTCCTCGCACCGAGCCCCAGCATTTT.

The chain carries TRBV6-6 and TRBJ1-2; D might be TRBD1 (6 bases). The germline V gene has CDR1 MNHNY and CDR2 SVGAGI (reference sequence). The CDR3 spans 14 residues. V was pared by 2 bases and J by 0 bases, with 7 bases between. The CDR3 DNA reads as TGTGCCAGCAGTTACGACAGGCCTAACTATGGCTACACCTTC. Protein sequence: CASSYDRPNYGYTF.

The J gene is TRBJ2-2, the V gene TRBV5-4; D gene ambiguous. V shed 0 bases and J shed 5 bases, with 11 bases lying between them. Germline V gene sequence: CDR1 SGHNT, CDR2 YYREEE (reference sequence). The CDR3 is made up of 15 amino acids. CDR3 amino acids: CASSLVGSTTGELFF. The CDR3 region has the DNA TGTGCCAGCAGCTTGGTTGGAAGCACGACCGGGGAGCTGTTTTTT.

The V call is TRBV7-2, the J call TRBJ2-2; tentatively, D is TRBD1 (5 bases). CDR3 length: 15 amino acids. Germline CDR1 reads SGHTA; CDR2 reads FQGNSA. V gave up 3 bases and J gave up 4 bases, with 12 bases separating them. CDR3 DNA sequence: TGTGCCAGCAGCTTTTGGGGCCTCAGCACCGGGGAGCTGTTTTTT. Translation gives CASSFWGLSTGELFF.

J is TRBJ2-5 and V is TRBV14, with D tentatively TRBD2 (5 bases). The better agreement between TRBJ2-7 and the DNA end casts doubt on the J call. Germline CDR1 reads SGHDN; CDR2 reads FVKESK. This CDR3 has 13 residues. The CDR3 loop is CASSQVARYEQYF. The CDR3 nucleotides are TGTGCCAGCAGCCAAGTAGCGCGATACGAGCAGTACTTC.

V usage is TRBV5-1 and J usage is TRBJ1-1, with D maybe TRBD1 (5 bases). Germline V gives CDR1 SGHRS, CDR2 YFSETQ. The CDR3 consists of 14 residues. V lost 3 bases to trimming and J lost 1 base, with 10 bases between them. The CDR3 DNA reads as TGCGCCAGCAGCTCGCTCACAGGGAACACTGAAGCTTTCTTT. It specifies CASSSLTGNTEAFF. Combining the CDR3 with reference TRBV5-1 and TRBJ1-1 gives the whole variable domain KAGVTQTPRYLIKTRGQQVTLSCSPISGHRSVSWYQQTPGQGLQFLFEYFSETQRNKGNFPGRFSGRQFSNSRSEMNVSTLELGDSALYLCASSSLTGNTEAFFGQGTRLTVV.

This chain connects TRBV5-1 to TRBJ1-6; the match to TRBD1 covers 10 bases. CDR3 length: 15 amino acids. Germline V gene sequence: CDR1 SGHRS, CDR2 YFSETQ. Losses at the gene ends were 0 bases for V and 7 bases for J; bases not matched to a gene: 1. CDR3 in DNA: TGCGCCAGCAGCTTGGGGACAGGGGGGAATTCACCCCTCCACTTT. It translates to CASSLGTGGNSPLHF.

The chain joins TRBV4-2 to TRBJ2-7; TRBD1 matches 8 bases. CDR1 is LGHNA, CDR2 YNFKEQ, per germline. The CDR3 loop spans 15 amino acids. Trimming cost V 2 bases and J 2 bases; bases outside gene matches: 5. The CDR3 loop is CASSQILDRAYEQYF. In nucleotides, the CDR3 is TGTGCCAGCAGCCAAATCTTGGACAGGGCCTACGAGCAGTACTTC.

The rearrangement joins TRBV5-1 to TRBJ2-5; the match to TRBD2 covers 7 bases. This CDR3 region has 13 residues. With 4 bases clipped from V and 4 bases from J, the junction kept 4 bases outside the gene matches. Germline V gene lookup returns CDR1 SGHRS and CDR2 YFSETQ. CDR3 loop: CASSPGLPETQYF. The CDR3 DNA reads TGCGCCAGCAGCCCGGGACTACCAGAGACCCAGTACTTC. The whole variable domain, filled in from reference TRBV5-1 and TRBJ2-5, reads KAGVTQTPRYLIKTRGQQVTLSCSPISGHRSVSWYQQTPGQGLQFLFEYFSETQRNKGNFPGRFSGRQFSNSRSEMNVSTLELGDSALYLCASSPGLPETQYFGPGTRLLVL.

The chain uses TRBV28 and TRBJ1-1; 9 bases match TRBD1. The J segment lost 7 bases and the V segment lost 7 bases, leaving 10 bases of the junction unmatched. Germline V lookup: CDR1 MDHEN, CDR2 SYDVKM. CDR3 size: 14 residues. The CDR3 spells CASTLRDREGEAFF. Written as DNA, the CDR3 is TGTGCCAGCACCCTCCGGGACAGGGAGGGTGAAGCTTTCTTT.

This clone appeared a single time. The gene calls are TRBV11-1 and TRBJ2-3; D is perhaps TRBD1 (6 bases). CDR1 is SGHAT, CDR2 FQDESV, per germline (reference sequence). The length of the CDR3 is 17 residues. Trimming shortened V by 2 bases and J by 3 bases, and 18 bases separated the two germline ends. The CDR3 sequence is CASSLTGNRETTDTQYF. The CDR3, as DNA: TGTGCCAGCAGCTTAACAGGCAACAGGGAGACGACAGATACGCAGTATTTT.

Concerning this clone: An end of the junction differs from the germline gene, which may be a read error. This CDR3 is CASSPRGRPNYNSPLHF. The CDR3 DNA sequence: TGCGCCAGCAGCCCCCGGGGGAGGCCAAACTATAATTCACCCCTCCACTTT. V is TRBV11-2 and J is TRBJ1-6; TRBD1 is a possible D gene (5 bases). The germline V gene encodes CDR1 SGHAT and CDR2 FQNNGV. CDR3 length: 17 amino acids.

For the CDR3, the DNA is TGTGCCAGCACCCACTACTACGAGCAGTACTTC. It codes for CASTHYYEQYF. The J gene is TRBJ2-7, the V gene TRBV6-5; D unresolved. CDR3 length: 11 residues. CDR1 is MNHEY, CDR2 SVGAGI, per germline. Trimming stripped 7 bases from V and 3 bases from J, with 7 bases between.

J is TRBJ2-5 and V is TRBV28; D may correspond to TRBD1 or TRBD2 (5 bases each). The germline V and J ends were trimmed by 3 bases and 4 bases, with 15 bases remaining between them. The germline CDR1 and CDR2 sequences are MDHEN and SYDVKM. This CDR3 has 15 residues. The CDR3 DNA reads as TGTGCCAGCAGTTTTCAACCGGGGCAGCGAGAGACCCAGTACTTC. This codes for CASSFQPGQRETQYF.